Ten or more counts support the clone carrying this T cell receptor beta chain. Its matching antigen is unknown. The data were obtained in a study of blood T cells in healthy people across ages. Study observations and caveats: A roughly linear age-dependent decrease characterized TCR beta diversity per million T cells.

This CDR3 is built from 15 residues. Germline V gene data show CDR1 as MNHEY and CDR2 as SVGEGT. Deletions cut 2 bases from V and 0 bases from J, with 8 bases between. PCR was performed a second time for about 6 to 12 cycles using a sample-barcoded 5' primer and a J-beta primer mix. TCRdb reanalysed the 5' RACE reads using MiXCR and keeps one entry per CDR3 protein. The sample includes approximately 800,000 distinct CDR3 sequences, 58% of them seen just once. The TCR originated in a man under 40 in good health. The sequenced material came from blood. The rearrangement joins TRBV6-2 or TRBV6-3 to TRBJ2-4, with D possibly TRBD2 on 5 matching bases. The CDR3 sequence: CASSYMGVAKNIQYF. The CDR3 nucleotides read TGTGCCAGCAGTTACATGGGAGTAGCCAAAAACATTCAGTACTTC.